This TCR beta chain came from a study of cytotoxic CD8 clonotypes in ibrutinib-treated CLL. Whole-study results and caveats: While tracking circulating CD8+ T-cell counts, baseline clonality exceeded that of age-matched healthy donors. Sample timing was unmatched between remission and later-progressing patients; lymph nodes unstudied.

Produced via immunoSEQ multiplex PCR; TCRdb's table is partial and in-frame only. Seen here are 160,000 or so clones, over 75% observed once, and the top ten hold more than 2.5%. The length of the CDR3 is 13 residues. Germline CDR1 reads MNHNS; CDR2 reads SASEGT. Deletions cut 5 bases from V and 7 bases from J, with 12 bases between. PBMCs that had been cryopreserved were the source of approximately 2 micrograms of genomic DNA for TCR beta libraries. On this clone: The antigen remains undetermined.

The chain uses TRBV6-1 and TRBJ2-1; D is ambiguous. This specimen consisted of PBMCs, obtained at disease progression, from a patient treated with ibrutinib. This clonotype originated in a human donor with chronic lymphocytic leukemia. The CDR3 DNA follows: TGTGCCAGCAGTCCTGATATTGTAAATGAGCAGTTCTTC. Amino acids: CASSPDIVNEQFF.